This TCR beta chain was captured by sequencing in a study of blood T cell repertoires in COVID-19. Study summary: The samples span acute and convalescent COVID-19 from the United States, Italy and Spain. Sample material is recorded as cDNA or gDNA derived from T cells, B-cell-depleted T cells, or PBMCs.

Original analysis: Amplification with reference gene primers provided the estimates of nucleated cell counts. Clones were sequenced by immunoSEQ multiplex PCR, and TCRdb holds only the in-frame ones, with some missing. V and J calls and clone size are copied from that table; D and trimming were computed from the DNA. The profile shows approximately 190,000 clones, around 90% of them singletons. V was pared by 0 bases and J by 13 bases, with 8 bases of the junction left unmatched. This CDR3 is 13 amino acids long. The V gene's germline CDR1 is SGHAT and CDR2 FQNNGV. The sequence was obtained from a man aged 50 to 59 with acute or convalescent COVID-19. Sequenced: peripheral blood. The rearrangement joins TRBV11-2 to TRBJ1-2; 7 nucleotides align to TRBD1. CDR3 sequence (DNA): TGTGCCAGCAGCTTAGACAGGAGGGGGCCTGGCACCTTC. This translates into CASSLDRRGPGTF.